This TCR beta chain was found in a study of cytomegalovirus exposure and HLA in healthy donors. PCR used 60 Vbeta primers and 13 Jbeta primers. The repertoire was sequenced with immunoSEQ multiplex PCR; TCRdb's copy has only in-frame clones and lacks some. Of around 65,000 clones in the sample, around 74% are singletons; the top ten hold roughly 7.4%. Notes on the study in general: Earlier analysis found most TCR beta V segments productive about 87% or about 30% of the time.

Notes on this clone: Its target is not known.

The CDR3 length is 13 residues. Germline assignment: CDR1 SGHRS and CDR2 YFSETQ. Unmatched junction bases numbered 4, after V lost 3 bases and J lost 8 bases. The sequencing input was PBMCs. The clonotype originates from a woman aged 30 to 39 in good health and CMV-seropositive. V usage is TRBV5-1 and J usage is TRBJ2-1; 8 bases are a match to TRBD2. The CDR3 loop is CASSYGTRDEQFF. The CDR3 bases are TGCGCCAGCAGCTATGGGACTAGGGATGAGCAGTTCTTC. Supplemented by reference TRBV5-1 and TRBJ2-1, the full variable domain reads KAGVTQTPRYLIKTRGQQVTLSCSPISGHRSVSWYQQTPGQGLQFLFEYFSETQRNKGNFPGRFSGRQFSNSRSEMNVSTLELGDSALYLCASSYGTRDEQFFGPGTRLTVL.